This T cell receptor beta chain is from a study of T cell clonality in common variable immunodeficiency. Whole-study results and caveats: TCRbeta clonality was increased in CVID versus healthy controls. Common variable immunodeficiency TCR beta sequences reportedly had fewer deletions and N-nucleotide insertions. Compared with controls, CVID subjects had fewer shared TCRbeta clones.

The V end lost 6 bases, the J end lost 6 bases, and 20 bases lay between the germline ends. CDR3 length: 15 amino acids. Germline V gene sequence: CDR1 MGHDK, CDR2 SYGVNS. This clone has ten or more counts. Its matching antigen is unknown. The read ends 3 residues shy of where the CDR3 ends; the end is completed using the germline J gene. Generated by immunoSEQ multiplex PCR, the TCRdb table keeps only in-frame clones and is missing some. This repertoire lists 30,000 to 40,000 clones without singletons; around 7% sits in the top ten. Most patients and controls had Caucasian heritage. This TCR came from a human donor with common variable immunodeficiency. Sequencing used peripheral blood mononuclear cells. V gene TRBV25-1 combines with J gene TRBJ1-2; D is perhaps TRBD1 (6 bases). The sequenced part of the CDR3 DNA is TGTGCCAGCAGAGCCCCAGGGTTGGGGGCGCATGGC. Residues: CASRAPGLGAHG. The entire CDR3 protein is CASRAPGLGAHGYTF.